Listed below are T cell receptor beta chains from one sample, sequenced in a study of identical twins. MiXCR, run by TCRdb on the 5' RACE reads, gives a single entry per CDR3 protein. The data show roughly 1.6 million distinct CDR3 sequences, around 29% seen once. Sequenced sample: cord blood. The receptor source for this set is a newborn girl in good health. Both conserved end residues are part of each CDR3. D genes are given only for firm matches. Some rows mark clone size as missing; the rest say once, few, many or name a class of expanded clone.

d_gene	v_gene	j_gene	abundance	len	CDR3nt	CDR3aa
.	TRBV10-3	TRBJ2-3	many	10	TGTGCCACTGGATTAGATACGCAGTATTTT	CATGLDTQYF
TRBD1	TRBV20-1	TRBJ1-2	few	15	TGCAGTGCTAAGGGACAGTCCTCACGAAACTATGGCTACACCTTC	CSAKGQSSRNYGYTF
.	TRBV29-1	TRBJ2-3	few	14	TGCAGCGTTGAAGCAGGGTCGGTCACAGATACGCAGTATTTT	CSVEAGSVTDTQYF
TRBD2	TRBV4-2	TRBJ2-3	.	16	TGTGCCAGCAGCCGCGCTTGGACTAGCTTTTCAGATACGCAGTATTTT	CASSRAWTSFSDTQYF
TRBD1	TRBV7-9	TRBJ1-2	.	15	TGTGCCAGCAGCTTAAGGGACAGCAACCTCTACGGCTACACCTTC	CASSLRDSNLYGYTF
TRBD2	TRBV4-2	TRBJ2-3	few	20	TGTGCCAGCACCACCGACGGGGCTAGCGGGGGGTGGACTAGCACAGATACGCAGTATTTT	CASTTDGASGGWTSTDTQYF
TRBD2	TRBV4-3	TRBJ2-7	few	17	TGCGCCAGCAGCCAAGACGGTCTAGCGGGAGCCTACAATGAGCAGTACTTC	CASSQDGLAGAYNEQYF
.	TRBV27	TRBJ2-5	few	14	TGTGCCAGCAGTTTATCGGGGGAGGTAGAGACCCAGTACTTC	CASSLSGEVETQYF
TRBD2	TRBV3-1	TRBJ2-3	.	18	TGTGCCAGCAGCGCCTGGACTAGCGGGAGTTGGGACACAGATACGCAGTATTTT	CASSAWTSGSWDTDTQYF
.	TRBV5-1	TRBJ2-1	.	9	TGCGGACAGACCAATGAGCAGTTCTTC	CGQTNEQFF
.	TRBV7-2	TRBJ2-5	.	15	TGTGCCAGCAGCTTCTCGCGGGCGAGAGGGGAGACCCAGTACTTC	CASSFSRARGETQYF
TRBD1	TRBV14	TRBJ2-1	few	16	TGTGCCAGCAGCCAAGTTCCTGGGACAGGGGGCCCTGAGCAGTTCTTC	CASSQVPGTGGPEQFF
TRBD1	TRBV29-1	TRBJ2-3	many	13	TGCAGCCTTCAGGGGGTGGGTACAGATACGCAGTATTTT	CSLQGVGTDTQYF
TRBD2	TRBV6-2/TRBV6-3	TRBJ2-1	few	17	TGTGCCAGCAGGCGACTGGGACTAGCGGACACGTACAATGAGCAGTTCTTC	CASRRLGLADTYNEQFF
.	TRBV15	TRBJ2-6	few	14	TGTGCCACCAGCAGAGATCCTGGGGCCAACGTCCTGACTTTC	CATSRDPGANVLTF
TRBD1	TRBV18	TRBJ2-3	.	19	TGTGCCAGCTCACCTTACATAACGGGACAGGGGGTCGGCACAGATACGCAGTATTTT	CASSPYITGQGVGTDTQYF
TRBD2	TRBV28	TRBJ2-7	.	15	TGTGCCAGCATCATAGCGGGAGGGGTTTACAATGAGCAGTACTTC	CASIIAGGVYNEQYF
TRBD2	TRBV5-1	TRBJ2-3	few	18	TGCGCCAGCAGCTTGTACCAACTAGCGGGGGTGAGCACAGATACGCAGTATTTT	CASSLYQLAGVSTDTQYF
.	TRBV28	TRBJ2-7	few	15	TGTGCCAGCAGTTTAATCCGGGGAAGCTCCTACGAGCAGTACTTC	CASSLIRGSSYEQYF
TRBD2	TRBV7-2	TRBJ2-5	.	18	TGTGCCAGCAGCTTAGCAAACAGACTAGCGGGGAAAAAAGAGACCCAGTACTTC	CASSLANRLAGKKETQYF
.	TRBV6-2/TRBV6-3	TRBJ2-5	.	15	TGTGCCAGCAGTGGGCCGGGTCCACGTGGGGAGACCCAGTACTTC	CASSGPGPRGETQYF
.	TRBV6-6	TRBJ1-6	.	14	TGTGCCAGCAGTTACGTACAGTCTAATTCACCCCTCCACTTT	CASSYVQSNSPLHF
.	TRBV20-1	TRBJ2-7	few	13	TGCAGTGCTAGCGGGAAAGGACCCTACGAGCAGTACTTC	CSASGKGPYEQYF
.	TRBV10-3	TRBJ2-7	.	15	TGTGCCATCAGTGCGGAGAACAGGGTTATCTACGAGCAGTACTTC	CAISAENRVIYEQYF
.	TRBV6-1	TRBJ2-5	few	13	TGTGCCAGCAGCACGGGACGGATAGAGACCCAGTACTTC	CASSTGRIETQYF
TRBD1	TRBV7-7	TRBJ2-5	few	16	TGTGCCAGCAGCTTAGGGACAGGGGCGAACCAAGAGACCCAGTACTTC	CASSLGTGANQETQYF
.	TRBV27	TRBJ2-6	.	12	TGTGCCAGCAGTTTATTGGTCAACGTCCTGACTTTC	CASSLLVNVLTF
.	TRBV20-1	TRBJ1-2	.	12	TGCAGTGCTAGAGCAAGGGCCTATGGCTACACCTTC	CSARARAYGYTF
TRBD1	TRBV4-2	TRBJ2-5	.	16	TGTGCCTGCAGCCAAGCCGGGACAGGGGCCCAAGAGACCCAGTACTTC	CACSQAGTGAQETQYF
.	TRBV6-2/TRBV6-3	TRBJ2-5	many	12	TGTGCCAGCAGGGACAGAGAAGAGACCCAGTACTTC	CASRDREETQYF
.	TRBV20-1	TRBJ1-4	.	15	TGCAGTGCCACCCCTGGGTCCACGCGTAATGAAAAACTGTTTTTT	CSATPGSTRNEKLFF
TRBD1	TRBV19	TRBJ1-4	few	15	TGTGCCAGTAGTCCATGGGGGACAGTTAATGAAAAACTGTTTTTT	CASSPWGTVNEKLFF
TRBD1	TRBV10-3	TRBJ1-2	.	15	TGTGCCATCTTGGGCAGACAGGGGGACAACTATGGCTACACCTTC	CAILGRQGDNYGYTF
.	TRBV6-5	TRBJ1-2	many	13	TGTGCCAGCAGTTTAACAGGGCGCTATGGCTACACCTTC	CASSLTGRYGYTF
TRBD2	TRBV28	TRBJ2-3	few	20	TGTGCCAGCAGAGCCCTGGTCCCGCGACTAGCGGCCCTTAGCACAGATACGCAGTATTTT	CASRALVPRLAALSTDTQYF
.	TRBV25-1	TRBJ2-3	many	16	TGTGCCAGCAGTGGACCTGGGACGCCAGGCACAGATACGCAGTATTTT	CASSGPGTPGTDTQYF
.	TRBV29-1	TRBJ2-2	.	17	TGCAGCGTTGAAGCCCCAACAGGCGTCGCGAACACCGGGGAGCTGTTTTTT	CSVEAPTGVANTGELFF
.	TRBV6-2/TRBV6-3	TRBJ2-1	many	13	TGTGCCAGCAGCACGGACGCATACAATGAGCAGTTCTTC	CASSTDAYNEQFF
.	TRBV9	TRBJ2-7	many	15	TGTGCCAGCAGCGTAGGCGACGCAGCGACCTACGAGCAGTACTTC	CASSVGDAATYEQYF
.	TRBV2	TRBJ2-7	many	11	TGTGCCAGCAGCGAAGAGGGGGAGCAGTACTTC	CASSEEGEQYF
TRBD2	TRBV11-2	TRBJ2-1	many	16	TGCGCCAGCAGCTTGGGACTAGCGGGATTAAACAATGAGCAGTTCTTC	CASSLGLAGLNNEQFF
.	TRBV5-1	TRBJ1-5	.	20	TGCGCCAGCAGCTTGTTGCCAGTCTCGGCCCTAGGACGCAGCAATCAGCCCCAGCATTTT	CASSLLPVSALGRSNQPQHF
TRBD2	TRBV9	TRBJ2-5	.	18	TGTGCCAGCAGCGTAAACCCCTCTAGCGGGGGGGCCCAAGAGACCCAGTACTTC	CASSVNPSSGGAQETQYF
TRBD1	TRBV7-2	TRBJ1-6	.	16	TGTGCCAGCAGCTTAGTCTGGACAGGGAATAATTCACCCCCCCACTTT	CASSLVWTGNNSPPHF
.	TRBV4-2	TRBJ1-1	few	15	TGTGCCAGCAGCCGGAAGACTCACAGGGTCACTGAAGCTTTCTTT	CASSRKTHRVTEAFF
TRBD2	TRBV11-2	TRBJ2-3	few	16	TGTGCCAGCAGTTCTCTCAAGCGGGGACCTCGGGATACGCAGTATTTT	CASSSLKRGPRDTQYF
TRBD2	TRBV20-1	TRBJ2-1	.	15	TGCAGTGCTAGTTTTGCGGGAGTAAGCGGTAATGAGCAGTTCTTC	CSASFAGVSGNEQFF
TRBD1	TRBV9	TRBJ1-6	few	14	TGTGCCAGCAGCACAGGGGTAGGAAATTCACCCCTCCACTTT	CASSTGVGNSPLHF
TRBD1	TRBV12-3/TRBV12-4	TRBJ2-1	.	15	TGTGCCAGCACAAAAACCCCACAGGGGGACAATGAGCAGTTCTTC	CASTKTPQGDNEQFF
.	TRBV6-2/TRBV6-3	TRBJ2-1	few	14	TGTGCCAGCAGTGACCTGACAAAGAGCAATGAGCAGTTCTTC	CASSDLTKSNEQFF